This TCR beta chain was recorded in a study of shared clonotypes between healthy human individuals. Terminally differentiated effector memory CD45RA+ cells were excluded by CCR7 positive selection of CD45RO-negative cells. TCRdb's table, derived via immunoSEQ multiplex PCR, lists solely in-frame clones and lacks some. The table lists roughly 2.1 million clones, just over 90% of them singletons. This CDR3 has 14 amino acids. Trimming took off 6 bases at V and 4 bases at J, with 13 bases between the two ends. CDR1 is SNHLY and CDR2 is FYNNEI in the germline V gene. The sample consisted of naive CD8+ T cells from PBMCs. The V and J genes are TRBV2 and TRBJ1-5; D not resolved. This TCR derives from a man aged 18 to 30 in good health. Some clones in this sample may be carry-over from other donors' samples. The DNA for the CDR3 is TGTGCCAGCAGGGCATGGGGAAGAAATCAGCCCCAGCATTTT. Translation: CASRAWGRNQPQHF.